This T cell receptor (beta chain) derives from a study of T cell responses to AZD1222 COVID-19 vaccine (dated by TCRdb to about 2021). Turning to the overall study: Because spike-specific TCR depth and breadth did not differ between the two schedules, AZD1222 recipients who got a second dose at roughly 4 weeks were pooled with those who got a second dose at roughly 12 weeks. TCR sequencing was performed for some 250 trial participants, of whom about 200 were given two doses of AZD1222 and roughly 25 were given two doses of MenACWY control vaccine. Trial participants were enrolled into age subgroups of 18-55, 56-69 and 70-plus years, which contained roughly 140, 27 and 60 TCR-sequenced participants, respectively.

As to this clone: Its specific antigen is unknown. Base qualities are missing; no much larger clone stands one base away.

V loses 6 bases of germline sequence and J loses 4 bases, and the interval between the two ends is 9 bases. Per the germline V gene, MNHEY is the CDR1 and SVGEGT is the CDR2. Spanning cysteine to phenylalanine, the CDR3 consists of 13 amino acids. The read is trimmed to its CDR3 DNA, 39 bases read in frame from base 1. The full study reports these points: Reportedly, close to half of the unique spike-specific TCRs recognized epitopes lying outside the regions that are mutated in the B.1.351 and B.1.1.7 variants. After two AZD1222 doses, both the breadth and the depth of spike-specific TCRs were significantly higher than at day 0 and than in MenACWY recipients. Most participants were white British and females outnumbered males, and the authors suggested that clonal diversity may have been underestimated. The vaccine-associated CD4 TCRs covered the entire spike protein, and the dominant responses fell in regions 160-218 and 743-854. Because no samples from the day 14 peak response were available, repertoires could be characterized only after the peak T cell response. The 56-69-year group was small, and its depth increase did not reach significance, likely because of low power. Conclusions about previously exposed vaccinees are limited because only six or seven AZD1222 recipients were SARS-CoV-2 seropositive at baseline.

This sample's time point label indicates: baseline before first vaccination. The vaccinee samples were drawn from two UK trials, COV001 and COV002, one of which was a single-blind randomized controlled phase 2/3 trial testing AZD1222 (ChAdOx1 nCoV-19) in healthy adults. Trial participant PBMC samples were collected at day 0 and day 28 after the second dose for TCRbeta chain sequencing. The CDR3 regions of human TCRbeta chains were subjected to immunosequencing. The original pipeline was this. TCRs in the repertoires were compared against a reference library of SARS-CoV-2-specific TCRs that had been generated with the MIRA antigen-specificity platform. Breadth was defined as the fraction of unique TCRs that were SARS-CoV-2-associated, and depth was defined as the fraction of total T cells that were SARS-CoV-2-associated. Using the MIRA data, every spike-specific TCR was mapped to the spike region that the TCR reacted to and assigned to either a CD4 or a CD8 class. Log10-transformed breadth and depth values were compared by one-way ANOVA with Sidak's multiple comparisons tests. In its TCRdb copy, this immuneACCESS table keeps in-frame sequences only and misses some clones. Where compared with another copy, unresolved V genes explain less than half of these, and the others have no known cause. D and trimming were read from the DNA, whereas the V and J calls and clone size are those reported in that table. This sample holds approximately 190,000 clones; 94% were observed only once. The leading ten clones occupy 7.5% to 10% of the sample.

The sample here was peripheral blood, taken on day 0 of AZD1222 vaccination. This sequence uses TRBV6-2 or TRBV6-3 and TRBJ1-4, with no confidently assigned D gene. The TCR originated in an adult in good health. CDR3 region: CASRPEINEKLFF. The sequence in DNA is TGTGCCAGCAGGCCTGAAATTAATGAAAAACTGTTTTTT.